These T cell receptor beta chains were read from a single sample in a study of T cells in localized non-small cell lung cancer. Some clones are missing from TCRdb's copy, which holds only in-frame ones; the method was immunoSEQ multiplex PCR. This repertoire shows about 33,000 clones, around 92% found once; its top ten account for approximately 2%. The starting material was peripheral blood, obtained before any cancer treatment. The receptors shown here come from a female donor over 55 with stage I lung adenocarcinoma. The CDR3 runs from the conserved cysteine through the conserved F or W. The order of the fields is J gene, V gene, D gene, clone size, CDR3 protein, CDR3 DNA. D genes are given only for firm matches. Size tells how often a clone was seen (once, few, many) or the class of an expanded clone, and some rows leave it out.

TRBJ2-2,TRBV4-1,NA,NA,CASSRTEVNTGELFF,TGCGCCAGCTCGAGGACGGAGGTCAACACCGGGGAGCTGTTTTTT
TRBJ1-1,TRBV5-4,TRBD1,NA,CASSLAGAGGPDTEAFF,TGTGCCAGCAGCTTGGCCGGGGCAGGGGGACCGGACACTGAAGCTTTCTTT
TRBJ2-1,TRBV27,TRBD1,NA,CASSPRVEGAYNEQFF,TGTGCCAGCAGCCCCCGGGTTGAGGGGGCATATAATGAGCAGTTCTTC
TRBJ1-2,TRBV12-1,NA,NA,CASSFAAFYGYTF,TGTGCCAGCAGCTTTGCGGCATTCTATGGCTACACCTTC
TRBJ2-7,TRBV2,NA,NA,CASSGRFSYEQYF,TGTGCCAGCAGTGGGAGGTTCTCCTACGAGCAGTACTTC
TRBJ2-5,TRBV7-3,TRBD1,NA,CASSFGQGETQYF,TGTGCCAGCAGCTTCGGACAGGGAGAGACCCAGTACTTC
TRBJ1-2,TRBV6-6,TRBD1,NA,CASSSDRVYGYTF,TGTGCCAGCAGTTCGGACAGGGTTTATGGCTACACCTTC
TRBJ1-3,TRBV4-1,NA,once,CASSLVSLSGNTIYF,TGCGCCAGCAGCCTAGTCAGTCTCTCTGGAAACACCATATATTTT
TRBJ2-7,TRBV5-1,TRBD1,NA,CASSWRQGNYEQYF,TGCGCCAGCAGCTGGAGACAGGGGAACTACGAGCAGTACTTC
TRBJ1-2,TRBV5-8,TRBD1,NA,CASSLGTGVGGYTF,TGTGCCAGCAGCTTGGGGACAGGGGTTGGTGGCTACACCTTC
TRBJ1-1,TRBV5-4,NA,NA,CASSAGKNTEAFF,TGTGCCAGCAGCGCCGGGAAGAACACTGAAGCTTTCTTT
TRBJ2-2,TRBV19,NA,once,CASSILGTGELFF,TGTGCCAGTAGTATTCTGGGCACCGGGGAGCTGTTTTTT
TRBJ1-1,TRBV13,NA,NA,CASSPSGGVWNTEAFF,TGTGCCAGCAGCCCCTCGGGGGGGGTCTGGAACACTGAAGCTTTCTTT
TRBJ2-7,TRBV9,NA,few,CASSYGDGSQQYF,TGTGCCAGCAGCTACGGGGACGGGAGCCAGCAGTACTTC
TRBJ1-4,TRBV19,NA,NA,CASSLAVNEKLFF,TGTGCCAGTAGTTTGGCAGTTAACGAAAAACTGTTTTTT
TRBJ2-1,TRBV5-1,NA,NA,CASSSSTVEQFF,TGCGCCAGCAGCTCCTCTACAGTTGAGCAGTTCTTC
TRBJ2-7,TRBV7-2,NA,NA,CASSLQNYEQYF,TGTGCCAGCAGCCTTCAGAACTACGAGCAGTACTTC
TRBJ1-5,TRBV2,TRBD1,NA,CASSVGRGSNQPQHF,TGTGCCAGCAGCGTTGGCAGGGGGAGTAATCAGCCCCAGCATTTT
TRBJ1-6,TRBV2,NA,NA,CASAGTNNSPLHF,TGTGCCAGCGCAGGGACCAATAATTCACCCCTCCACTTT
TRBJ2-3,TRBV5-6,NA,NA,CASSFSSTDTQYF,TGTGCCAGCAGCTTCTCTAGCACAGATACGCAGTATTTT
TRBJ1-4,TRBV6-1,TRBD1,NA,CASPGQGSEKLFF,TGTGCCAGCCCCGGACAGGGTTCTGAAAAACTGTTTTTT
TRBJ1-2,TRBV29-1,NA,NA,CSMRLGDYGYTF,TGCAGCATGAGGCTAGGTGACTATGGCTACACCTTC
TRBJ2-2,TRBV7-2,TRBD2,NA,CASSSSGTSGTGELFF,TGTGCCAGCAGCTCCTCCGGGACTAGCGGGACCGGGGAGCTGTTTTTT
TRBJ2-7,TRBV10-1,NA,NA,CASRPTYEQYF,TGCGCCAGCCGACCAACGTACGAGCAGTACTTC
TRBJ1-1,TRBV28,NA,NA,CASTRDRGRGTEAFF,TGTGCCAGCACGCGAGACCGGGGCCGGGGCACTGAAGCTTTCTTT
TRBJ2-7,TRBV11-3,NA,NA,CASSAGASYEQYF,TGTGCCAGCAGTGCCGGGGCCTCCTACGAGCAGTACTTC
TRBJ2-3,TRBV30,NA,NA,CAWSVGSDTDTQYF,TGTGCCTGGAGTGTTGGCAGTGACACAGATACGCAGTATTTT
TRBJ2-1,TRBV28,NA,NA,CASSLGVDEQFF,TGTGCCAGCAGTTTAGGGGTGGATGAGCAGTTCTTC
TRBJ1-1,TRBV10-1,NA,NA,CASSGSLNTEAFF,TGCGCCAGCAGTGGGAGTTTGAACACTGAAGCTTTCTTT
TRBJ2-5,TRBV19,NA,NA,CASNHDGTLLPRTQYF,TGTGCCAGTAACCATGACGGGACTCTCCTCCCGAGGACCCAGTACTTC
TRBJ1-1,TRBV4-3,NA,NA,CATNQGPRTEAFF,TGCGCCACGAATCAGGGGCCGAGGACTGAAGCTTTCTTT
TRBJ1-4,TRBV4-1,NA,NA,CASSQEGGRGKGEKLFF,TGCGCCAGCAGCCAAGAAGGGGGACGAGGGAAGGGAGAAAAACTGTTTTTT
TRBJ2-7,TRBV10-1,TRBD1,NA,CASRPTGGRTYEQYF,TGCGCCAGCAGGCCTACAGGGGGACGAACCTACGAGCAGTACTTC
TRBJ1-2,TRBV30,NA,NA,CASRKDYGYTF,TGTGCCTCCCGCAAGGACTATGGCTACACCTTC
TRBJ1-6,TRBV5-1,NA,NA,CASSSDFNSPLHF,TGCGCCAGCAGCTCGGATTTTAATTCACCCCTCCACTTT
TRBJ2-7,TRBV5-6,TRBD2,once,CASSAGVRAYEQYF,TGTGCCAGCAGCGCGGGGGTTCGGGCCTACGAGCAGTACTTC
TRBJ2-5,TRBV29-1,TRBD2,NA,CSVVAGTSGGARYF,TGCAGCGTAGTCGCCGGTACTAGCGGGGGGGCTCGGTACTTC
TRBJ2-5,TRBV6-1,TRBD2,NA,CASRGLGLAGETQYF,TGTGCCAGCAGAGGACTTGGACTAGCGGGCGAGACCCAGTACTTC
TRBJ1-4,TRBV5-1,TRBD1,NA,CASSLDRGREKLFF,TGCGCCAGCAGCTTGGACAGGGGTCGTGAAAAACTGTTTTTT
TRBJ1-3,TRBV30,TRBD1,NA,CAWSLTGGTAGNTIYF,TGTGCCTGGAGTCTGACAGGGGGGACTGCTGGAAACACCATATATTTT
TRBJ1-1,TRBV14,TRBD1,NA,CASSQGTGANTEAFF,TGTGCCAGCAGCCAGGGGACAGGGGCGAACACTGAAGCTTTCTTT
TRBJ1-3,TRBV6-5,NA,few,CASTRGGTGNTIYF,TGTGCCAGCACCCGGGGGGGAACAGGAAACACCATATATTTT
TRBJ1-5,TRBV30,NA,NA,CAWSPSSRGGQPQHF,TGTGCCTGGAGTCCATCCTCACGGGGGGGTCAGCCCCAGCATTTT
TRBJ1-2,TRBV29-1,NA,NA,CSVEDNRGGYGYTF,TGCAGCGTTGAAGATAATAGGGGGGGCTATGGCTACACCTTC
TRBJ2-5,TRBV5-1,TRBD2,NA,CASSLGAGVRETQYF,TGCGCCAGCAGCTTGGGAGCGGGGGTAAGAGAGACCCAGTACTTC
TRBJ1-2,TRBV5-4,TRBD1,NA,CASSLDEMDRGLVANYGYTF,TGTGCCAGCAGCTTGGATGAGATGGACAGGGGGCTAGTAGCTAACTATGGCTACACCTTC
TRBJ2-3,TRBV6-1,TRBD2,NA,CASSESSGGLDTQYF,TGTGCCAGCAGTGAATCTAGCGGGGGGTTGGATACGCAGTATTTT
TRBJ2-7,TRBV7-9,NA,NA,CASSWQYEQYF,TGTGCCAGCAGCTGGCAGTACGAGCAGTACTTC
TRBJ2-3,TRBV6-1,NA,NA,CASSDVGSITDTQYF,TGTGCCAGCAGTGATGTTGGGAGTATCACAGATACGCAGTATTTT
TRBJ1-2,TRBV6-5,NA,NA,CASSYGVANYGYTF,TGTGCCAGCAGTTACGGGGTAGCTAACTATGGCTACACCTTC
TRBJ2-1,TRBV7-2,NA,few,CASSSDSLNEQFF,TGTGCCAGCAGTTCGGACAGCCTAAATGAGCAGTTCTTC
TRBJ2-2,TRBV30,NA,NA,CASNQGGGNTGELFF,TGTGCCTCTAACCAAGGCGGCGGCAACACCGGGGAGCTGTTTTTT
TRBJ2-5,TRBV7-6,TRBD1,NA,CASSAGQGAWETQYF,TGTGCCAGCAGCGCGGGACAGGGGGCATGGGAGACCCAGTACTTC
TRBJ2-1,TRBV10-3,TRBD2,NA,CAISEGGVGTNEQFF,TGTGCCATCAGTGAGGGGGGGGTAGGTACGAATGAGCAGTTCTTC
TRBJ2-3,TRBV13,NA,NA,CASSLASTDTQYF,TGTGCCAGCAGCTTAGCCAGCACAGATACGCAGTATTTT